Presented here are 27 T cell receptor beta chains from one specimen sequenced in a study of blood T cell repertoires in COVID-19. TCRdb's table, derived via immunoSEQ multiplex PCR, lists solely in-frame clones and lacks some. The sample lists roughly 260,000 clones, about 87% seen once, with roughly 4% in the top ten. The sequenced sample consisted of peripheral blood. All receptors come from a man in his sixties who had recovered from COVID-19.

This chain connects TRBV19 to TRBJ1-2, with D tentatively TRBD1 (5 bases). The CDR3 spans 13 residues. V was cut by 2 bases and J by 7 bases, with 11 bases left in between. Looked up from germline, CDR1 is LNHDA and CDR2 is SQIVND (reference sequence). As DNA, the CDR3 is TGTGCCAGTAGTATATCGGGAGGGGTTGGCTACACCTTC. Its translation: CASSISGGVGYTF.

The chain's CDR3 is CASSLPPATVYNEQFF. CDR3 DNA sequence: TGCGCCAGCAGCTTACCCCCGGCGACAGTCTACAATGAGCAGTTCTTC. This chain links TRBV5-1 with TRBJ2-1; tentative D call: TRBD1 (5 bases). The germline CDR1 and CDR2 sequences are SGHRS and YFSETQ. The CDR3 consists of 16 residues. Trimming took 2 bases from V and 3 from J, leaving 15 bases between them.

This rearrangement joins TRBV4-2 to TRBJ2-3, with D possibly being TRBD2 (6 bases). Trimming left V 1 base short and J 8 bases short, with 13 bases between. Germline loops: CDR1 LGHNA, CDR2 YNFKEQ. The CDR3 runs 14 residues. The DNA of the CDR3 is TGTGCCAGCAGCCAAGGATTTTTAGCGGTTACGCAGTATTTT. This gives the protein CASSQGFLAVTQYF.

V and J are TRBV27 and TRBJ1-6; 10 bases fit TRBD1. Trimming cost V 3 bases and J 5 bases; bases outside gene matches: 7. The CDR3 extends over 17 amino acids. Germline V gene lookup returns CDR1 MNHEY and CDR2 SMNVEV (reference sequence). The CDR3 region has the DNA TGTGCCAGCAGTTTCTTGACTGGGACAGGGGATAATTCACCCCTCCACTTT. It codes for CASSFLTGTGDNSPLHF.

This clone was detected only a few times. Distinct nucleotide sequences in the sample also encode this CDR3. The chain has TRBV7-6 and TRBJ2-1; 12 bases match TRBD2. The CDR3 has 16 residues. Germline assignment: CDR1 SGHVS and CDR2 FNYEAQ. V lost 1 base and J lost 4; bases outside the gene matches: 2. CDR3 protein: CASSLGTSGGYNEQFF. The CDR3 bases are TGTGCCAGCAGCTTAGGCACTAGCGGGGGGTACAATGAGCAGTTCTTC.

The chain uses TRBV7-9 and TRBJ1-1; TRBD1 might be the D (6 bases). The CDR3 runs to 16 residues. Germline-derived CDR1 and CDR2 are SEHNR and FQNEAQ (reference sequence). The V end was cut by 4 bases, the J end by 0 bases, with 15 bases between. The CDR3, as DNA: TGTGCCAGCAGCTCGCCATCGGACAGCCTGAACACTGAAGCTTTCTTT. This gives the protein CASSSPSDSLNTEAFF.

The chain couples TRBV29-1 to TRBJ2-3; TRBD1 aligns across 9 bases. Germline V gives CDR1 SQVTM, CDR2 ANQGSEA. J was trimmed by 2 bases and V by 4 bases; bases with no gene match: 1. The CDR3 extends over 13 amino acids. This CDR3 reads CSVAQGATDTQYF. CDR3 coding DNA: TGCAGCGTTGCACAGGGGGCCACAGATACGCAGTATTTT.

This clone has just one count. The chain links TRBV5-1 to TRBJ1-1, with TRBD1 identical over 8 bases. V trimming: 4 bases; J trimming: 6 bases; junction bases outside the gene matches: 5. Looked up from germline, CDR1 is SGHRS and CDR2 is YFSETQ. The CDR3 runs 13 residues. The CDR3 loop is CASSPVQGAEAFF. CDR3 coding DNA: TGCGCCAGCAGCCCAGTACAGGGGGCTGAAGCTTTCTTT.

The CDR3 sequence is CASTPGHHSYEQYF. In DNA form, the CDR3 reads TGTGCCAGTACCCCGGGACACCACTCCTACGAGCAGTACTTC. The rearrangement joins TRBV19 to TRBJ2-7, with D maybe TRBD1 (6 bases). CDR3 length: 14 amino acids. Trimming took 7 bases from V and 0 from J, leaving 13 bases between them. Germline V CDR1 and CDR2: LNHDA, SQIVND (reference sequence).

V and J are TRBV13 and TRBJ2-5, with 7 bases identical to TRBD1. Germline-derived CDR1 and CDR2 are PRHDT and FYEKMQ (reference sequence). The CDR3 loop spans 14 amino acids. Trimming took 4 bases from V and 4 from J; bases not matched to a gene: 6. The CDR3 protein is CASSSTQGLETQYF. The CDR3 DNA is TGTGCCAGCAGCTCCACACAGGGGTTAGAGACCCAGTACTTC.

The chain recombines TRBV19 with TRBJ1-1, with unresolved D. The CDR3 extends over 12 amino acids. Germline V gene sequence: CDR1 LNHDA, CDR2 SQIVND (reference sequence). Trimming shortened V by 7 bases and J by 0 bases, and 6 bases separated the two germline ends. The CDR3 bases are TGTGCCAGTAAACAGATGAACACTGAAGCTTTCTTT. It encodes CASKQMNTEAFF.

This chain connects TRBV3-1 (or the pseudogene TRBV3-2) to TRBJ2-1; 15 bases align to TRBD2. The CDR3 runs to 15 residues. Germline V gene sequence: CDR1 LGHDT, CDR2 YNNKEL (reference sequence). V lost 8 bases to trimming and J lost 8 bases; unmatched junction nucleotides: 7. CDR3 amino acids: CASGGTSGGRDEQFF. CDR3 sequence (DNA): TGTGCCAGCGGCGGGACTAGCGGGGGGAGAGATGAGCAGTTCTTC.

For this clone: Germline is not matched at one junction end, which may reflect a read error. The gene calls are TRBV10-1 and TRBJ2-2; 9 bases line up with TRBD1. Germline CDR1 and CDR2: WNHNN and SYGVQD (reference sequence). The CDR3 spans 12 residues. CDR3 region: CASSNWTGALFF. For the CDR3, the DNA is TGCGCCAGCAGCAATTGGACAGGGGCGCTGTTTTTT.

The chain carries TRBV24-1 and TRBJ2-2; 8 bases line up with TRBD1. Germline lookup yields CDR1 KGHDR and CDR2 SFDVKD. The junction had 14 bases not matched to a gene; V was cut back by 8 bases and J by 4 bases. The CDR3 extends over 17 amino acids. CDR3 sequence reads: CATKSAGTGLGTGELFF. CDR3 in DNA: TGTGCCACCAAATCGGCCGGGACAGGTCTCGGCACCGGGGAGCTGTTTTTT.

This chain joins TRBV9 and TRBJ2-7, with TRBD2 matching over 9 bases. CDR3 length: 17 residues. In germline, CDR1 is SGDLS, CDR2 YYNGEE. V shed 4 bases and J 5 bases; nucleotides not matched to a gene: 16. The CDR3 loop reads CASSPGKGSGGIHEQYF. The CDR3 bases are TGTGCCAGCAGCCCCGGCAAAGGCAGCGGGGGGATCCACGAGCAGTACTTC.

The CDR3 reads CASSYSPSGEQFF. Here the CDR3 DNA reads TGTGCCAGCAGTTACTCCCCTAGTGGTGAGCAGTTCTTC. V usage is TRBV6-6 and J usage is TRBJ2-1; D remains ambiguous. V was trimmed by 0 bases and J by 9 bases, leaving 9 bases between them. Germline CDR1 is MNHNY and CDR2 is SVGAGI (reference sequence). The CDR3 length is 13 residues.

This chain joins TRBV6-5 and TRBJ2-5, with 10 bases aligning to TRBD1. The germline CDR1 and CDR2 sequences are MNHEY and SVGAGI. The CDR3 loop spans 14 amino acids. V trimming: 8 bases; J trimming: 2 bases; junction bases outside the gene matches: 5. CDR3 nucleotides: TGTGCCAGCCGATTGGGACAGGGGCAAGAGACCCAGTACTTC. It encodes CASRLGQGQETQYF.

V and J are TRBV15 and TRBJ2-5; tentative D call: TRBD1 (5 bases). Looked up from germline, CDR1 is LNHNV and CDR2 is YYDKDF (reference sequence). The ends were cut back, 0 bases at V and 2 bases at J, with 13 bases in the middle. This CDR3 is built from 16 residues. The CDR3 is CATSRDRARVQETQYF. CDR3 DNA sequence: TGTGCCACCAGCAGAGACAGGGCCCGAGTACAAGAGACCCAGTACTTC.

The chain links TRBV3-1 (or the pseudogene TRBV3-2) to TRBJ2-3; TRBD2 matches 10 bases. Unmatched junction bases numbered 9, after V lost 6 bases and J lost 6 bases. The CDR3 runs to 15 residues. The germline gives CDR1 LGHDT, CDR2 YNNKEL (reference sequence). CDR3 DNA: TGTGCCAGCAGATCTAGCGGGGGACCAGGGGATACGCAGTATTTT. This gives the protein CASRSSGGPGDTQYF.

The gene calls are TRBV11-1 and TRBJ2-1, with a tentative D call TRBD2 (6 bases). This CDR3 region has 14 residues. The germline V and J ends were trimmed by 10 bases and 0 bases, with 13 bases remaining between them. Germline V CDR1 and CDR2: SGHAT, FQDESV (reference sequence). The CDR3 reads CATREALSYNEQFF. CDR3 bases: TGTGCCACAAGGGAGGCTCTCTCCTACAATGAGCAGTTCTTC. Complete variable domain (other parts from reference TRBV11-1 and TRBJ2-1): EAEVAQSPRYKITEKSQAVAFWCDPISGHATLYWYRQILGQGPELLVQFQDESVVDDSQLPKDRFSAERLKGVDSTLKIQPAELGDSAMYLCATREALSYNEQFFGPGTRLTVL.

The rearrangement joins TRBV13 to TRBJ1-1; TRBD1 agrees at 7 bases. V was pared by 1 base and J by 5 bases, with 4 bases of the junction left unmatched. The germline CDR1 and CDR2 sequences are PRHDT and FYEKMQ (reference sequence). The CDR3 covers 14 residues. CDR3 sequence reads: CASSLEAGGTEAFF. Written as DNA, the CDR3 is TGTGCCAGCAGCTTAGAGGCAGGGGGAACTGAAGCTTTCTTT.

The gene calls are TRBV19 and TRBJ1-5; TRBD1 matches at 8 bases. Germline V CDR1 and CDR2: LNHDA, SQIVND (reference sequence). CDR3 length equals 15 residues. V dropped 6 bases and J dropped 5; count of bases not matched to a gene: 9. In nucleotides, the CDR3 is TGTGCCAGTAGGAGACAGGGGCGGACGGATCAGCCCCAGCATTTT. As protein: CASRRQGRTDQPQHF. The variable domain in full, with the rest retrieved from reference TRBV19 and TRBJ1-5, is DGGITQSPKYLFRKEGQNVTLSCEQNLNHDAMYWYRQDPGQGLRLIYYSQIVNDFQKGDIAEGYSVSREKKESFPLTVTSAQKNPTAFYLCASRRQGRTDQPQHFGDGTRLSIL.

This clone was counted a single time. The chain carries TRBV5-6 and TRBJ2-7, with 9 bases identical to TRBD1. The CDR3 has 15 amino acids. Germline V gene lookup returns CDR1 SGHDT and CDR2 YYEEEE. Trimming took 3 bases from V and 2 from J; bases not matched to a gene: 6. Written as DNA, the CDR3 is TGTGCCAGCAGCTCCCTGGGACAGGGTGCCTACGAGCAGTACTTC. Protein sequence: CASSSLGQGAYEQYF.

This clone was observed a single time. The chain is built from TRBV5-1 and TRBJ2-2; 7 bases match TRBD1. This CDR3 has 14 amino acids. The germline gives CDR1 SGHRS, CDR2 YFSETQ. V was pared by 0 bases and J by 7 bases, with 3 bases of the junction left unmatched. The CDR3 is CASSLGQGVGELFF. The DNA for the CDR3 is TGCGCCAGCAGCTTGGGGCAGGGGGTCGGGGAGCTGTTTTTT.

This chain connects TRBV30 to TRBJ2-2; TRBD1 matches at 8 bases. The CDR3 extends over 12 amino acids. V was pared by 7 bases and J by 7 bases, with 5 bases of the junction left unmatched. The germline gives CDR1 GTSNPN, CDR2 SVGIG (reference sequence). The CDR3 DNA follows: TGTGCCTCCGGACAGGGAATCGGGGAGCTGTTTTTT. It codes for CASGQGIGELFF.

This clone was picked up a small number of times. The V gene is TRBV3-1 (or the pseudogene TRBV3-2), the J gene TRBJ2-4; 9 bases fit TRBD1. Germline CDR1 and CDR2: LGHDT and YNNKEL (reference sequence). This CDR3 comprises 16 residues. V dropped 0 bases and J dropped 3; count of bases not matched to a gene: 3. As DNA, the CDR3 is TGTGCCAGCAGCCAAGAGGACAGGGGTGGCAAAAACATTCAGTACTTC. Protein: CASSQEDRGGKNIQYF.

The chain links TRBV5-6 to TRBJ1-2, with a weak D call TRBD1 (5 bases). V lost 7 bases and J lost 4, with 14 bases in between. CDR3 length: 13 amino acids. Looked up from germline, CDR1 is SGHDT and CDR2 is YYEEEE. Written as DNA, the CDR3 is TGTGCCAGCGGTGACGGGACTTCCTATGGCTACACCTTC. Protein product: CASGDGTSYGYTF.